A single sample is the source of the 6 T cell receptor beta chains below, sequenced in a study of T-cell reconstitution after alpha-beta-depleted transplantation in children. Preparation of the TCRbeta library used unique molecular identifiers. TCRdb independently ran MiXCR on the PCR reads; one entry per CDR3 protein. The sample yields some 350,000 distinct CDR3 sequences, about 17% seen once. The source was PBMCs, mostly from graft donor cells, collected 360 days after TCRalphabeta/CD19-depleted stem cell transplant. The receptors come from a male patient aged 2-10 years who had a stem cell transplant for acute lymphoblastic leukemia, so the T cells may come from the graft donor.

This clonotype was seen only a few times. V gene TRBV28 combines with J gene TRBJ1-5; D is uncertain. Trimming cost V 3 bases and J 1 base, with 10 bases left between them. Looked up from germline, CDR1 is MDHEN and CDR2 is SYDVKM. The CDR3 totals 15 residues. The DNA for the CDR3 is TGTGCCAGCAGTTTGTACAGCCTAAGCAATCAGCCCCAGCATTTT. Its protein product is CASSLYSLSNQPQHF. The full variable domain, its missing parts supplied by reference TRBV28 and TRBJ1-5, is DVKVTQSSRYLVKRTGEKVFLECVQDMDHENMFWYRQDPGLGLRLIYFSYDVKMKEKGDIPEGYSVSREKKERFSLILESASTNQTSMYLCASSLYSLSNQPQHFGDGTRLSIL.

This clonotype turned up a few times. V gene TRBV12-3 or TRBV12-4 combines with J gene TRBJ2-1; D gene ambiguous. This CDR3 contains 14 residues. V was trimmed by 7 bases and J by 4 bases, leaving 14 bases between them. The CDR3 region is CASTPTLRYNEQFF. Here the CDR3 DNA reads TGTGCCAGCACCCCCACCCTGAGGTACAATGAGCAGTTCTTC.

This clonotype occurred a few times. The rearrangement joins TRBV20-1 to TRBJ2-7, with TRBD2 matching over 11 bases. Trimming cost V 4 bases and J 1 base; bases outside gene matches: 3. CDR1 and CDR2 (germline): DFQATT, SNEGSKA (reference sequence). CDR3 length: 14 amino acids. The CDR3 DNA sequence: TGCAGTGCTATTGGGACTAGCGGTTCCTACGAGCAGTACTTC. It specifies CSAIGTSGSYEQYF.

The chain is built from TRBV10-3 and TRBJ2-1; 15 bases align to TRBD2. The germline gives CDR1 ENHRY, CDR2 SYGVKD. V lost 1 base, J lost 8 bases, and 3 bases stayed unmatched. The CDR3 covers 16 residues. CDR3 bases: TGTGCCATCAGTGAGTGGACTAGCGGGAGGGCAGATGAGCAGTTCTTC. This gives the protein CAISEWTSGRADEQFF.

This clonotype has only a few counts. V is TRBV7-3 and J is TRBJ2-1; 7 bases are shared with TRBD2. Trimming at V came to 5 bases and at J to 5 bases, leaving 9 bases not matched to a gene. Germline CDR1 is SGHTA and CDR2 is FQGTGA. This CDR3 is built from 15 residues. The CDR3 loop reads CASSESGTKDNEQFF. The DNA of the CDR3 is TGTGCCAGCAGCGAATCCGGGACTAAGGACAATGAGCAGTTCTTC. The full variable domain, with the rest looked up from reference TRBV7-3 and TRBJ2-1, is GAGVSQTPSNKVTEKGKYVELRCDPISGHTALYWYRQSLGQGPEFLIYFQGTGAADDSGLPNDRFFAVRPEGSVSTLKIQRTERGDSAVYLCASSESGTKDNEQFFGPGTRLTVL.

This chain uses TRBV6-6 with TRBJ2-7; D call uncertain. Trimming took 6 bases from V and 2 from J, leaving 8 bases between them. Germline CDR1 reads MNHNY; CDR2 reads SVGAGI (reference sequence). CDR3 length: 12 residues. CDR3 nucleotides: TGTGCCAGCAGACATGGGACCTACGAGCAGTACTTC. Amino acids: CASRHGTYEQYF.